Below, 27 T cell receptor beta chains from the same sample are listed, as sequenced in a study of cytomegalovirus exposure and HLA in healthy donors. Measured with immunoSEQ multiplex PCR; TCRdb has only the in-frame clones, and not every one. This table holds about 76,000 clones, roughly 94% found once. The sample comprised PBMCs. These receptors all stem from a woman aged 18-29 years in good health and CMV-seropositive.

The CDR3 loop is CASSVARTYEQYF. For the CDR3, the DNA is TGTGCCAGCAGTGTTGCGCGAACCTACGAGCAGTACTTC. This sequence joins TRBV2 and TRBJ2-7, with D unresolved. Germline V gene sequence: CDR1 SNHLY, CDR2 FYNNEI. The length of the CDR3 is 13 residues. Trimming stripped 4 bases from V and 2 bases from J, with 9 bases between.

The rearrangement joins TRBV5-1 to TRBJ2-1; 11 nucleotides match TRBD2. Germline CDR1 SGHRS, CDR2 YFSETQ. The CDR3 covers 15 residues. With V trimmed by 4 bases and J by 9 bases, 9 bases remained unmatched. CDR3 nucleotide sequence: TGCGCCAGCAGCCTTAGCGGGAGGGCCGAGAGTGAGCAGTTCTTC. Encoded protein: CASSLSGRAESEQFF.

This clone was detected only once. The V gene is TRBV9, the J gene TRBJ2-5; TRBD1 agrees at 9 bases. Germline lookup yields CDR1 SGDLS and CDR2 YYNGEE. This CDR3 is built from 14 residues. V dropped 0 bases and J dropped 6; count of bases not matched to a gene: 3. The CDR3 sequence: CASSVGGQGKTQYF. The CDR3 DNA follows: TGTGCCAGCAGCGTAGGGGGACAGGGAAAGACCCAGTACTTC.

CDR3 residues: CASNPSGPDSYEQYF. The CDR3 coding sequence is TGTGCCAGCAATCCTAGCGGTCCCGATTCCTACGAGCAGTACTTC. This rearrangement joins TRBV7-2 to TRBJ2-7, with TRBD2 matching 7 bases. Germline CDR1 is SGHTA and CDR2 is FQGNSA. The CDR3 runs to 15 residues. V shed 7 bases, J shed 1 base, and the junction held 10 bases outside the gene matches. Using reference TRBV7-2 and TRBJ2-7 for the parts outside the CDR3, the full variable domain is GAGVSQSPSNKVTEKGKDVELRCDPISGHTALYWYRQSLGQGLEFLIYFQGNSAPDKSGLPSDRFSAERTGGSVSTLTIQRTQQEDSAVYLCASNPSGPDSYEQYFGPGTRLTVT.

V gene TRBV7-8 combines with J gene TRBJ2-7; 9 bases match TRBD1. Germline lookup yields CDR1 SGHVS and CDR2 FQNEAQ. J lost 5 bases, V lost 5 bases, and 7 bases had no gene match. This CDR3 comprises 14 residues. CDR3 in DNA: TGTGCCAGCAGCCATCCGGGACAGGGAGACGAGCAGTACTTC. This sequence encodes CASSHPGQGDEQYF. The full variable domain, in which reference TRBV7-8 and TRBJ2-7 provide the parts outside the CDR3, is GAGVSQSPRYKVAKRGQDVALRCDPISGHVSLFWYQQALGQGPEFLTYFQNEAQLDKSGLPSDRFFAERPEGSVSTLKIQRTQQEDSAVYLCASSHPGQGDEQYFGPGTRLTVT.

The chain joins TRBV6-5 to TRBJ2-2, with a tentative D call TRBD1 (7 bases). Per germline, CDR1 MNHEY and CDR2 SVGAGI. The CDR3 is made up of 14 amino acids. Trimming took off 4 bases at V and 4 bases at J, with 10 bases between the two ends. CDR3 coding DNA: TGTGCCAGCAGTTCCCAGGGGGGCACCGGGGAGCTGTTTTTT. This translates into CASSSQGGTGELFF.

In its sample, this clone ranks as large. This sequence joins TRBV7-9 and TRBJ1-5; 11 positions agree with TRBD1. This CDR3 contains 15 residues. After removal of 1 base from V and 6 bases from J, the junction contained 2 bases not matched to a gene. CDR1 and CDR2 (germline): SEHNR, FQNEAQ (reference sequence). The CDR3 sequence: CASSLDGTGGQPQHF. DNA of the CDR3: TGTGCCAGCAGCTTAGACGGGACAGGGGGTCAGCCCCAGCATTTT.

This CDR3 is CAWSHSIEAEKLFF. CDR3 DNA sequence: TGTGCCTGGAGTCACAGTATCGAAGCTGAAAAACTGTTTTTT. The chain carries TRBV30 and TRBJ1-4; D not certain. Germline V gene sequence: CDR1 GTSNPN, CDR2 SVGIG (reference sequence). CDR3 length: 14 residues. V was pared by 2 bases and J by 7 bases, with 14 bases between.

The chain has TRBV19 and TRBJ1-5; no firm D call. Germline V gene lookup returns CDR1 LNHDA and CDR2 SQIVND (reference sequence). The CDR3 extends over 16 amino acids. Trimming took 3 bases from V and 4 from J, leaving 16 bases between them. The CDR3 is CASSISGLGSNQPQHF. For the CDR3, the DNA is TGTGCCAGTAGTATTTCGGGATTGGGGTCAAATCAGCCCCAGCATTTT.

This chain links TRBV2 with TRBJ1-2; 8 nucleotides agree with TRBD1. This CDR3 spans 14 amino acids. The germline V gene has CDR1 SNHLY and CDR2 FYNNEI. V shed 5 bases, J shed 8 bases, and the junction held 10 bases outside the gene matches. Written as DNA, the CDR3 is TGTGCCAGCAGTTCGGGACAGGACTTTGGAGGCTACACCTTC. This translates into CASSSGQDFGGYTF.

V and J are TRBV27 and TRBJ2-1, with D unclear. The V gene lost 4 bases and the J gene lost 8 bases, with 15 bases spanning the gap. Germline values: CDR1 MNHEY, CDR2 SMNVEV (reference sequence). The CDR3 is made up of 14 amino acids. The DNA for the CDR3 is TGTGCCAGCAGTTCTAAAACCCCTCTCTATGAGCAGTTCTTC. Its protein is CASSSKTPLYEQFF.

The rearrangement uses TRBV30 and TRBJ1-1; D gene ambiguous. Germline assignment: CDR1 GTSNPN and CDR2 SVGIG (reference sequence). CDR3 length: 17 amino acids. The ends were cut back, 4 bases at V and 1 base at J, with 22 bases in the middle. CDR3 DNA sequence: TGTGCCTGGACCTGGAACAGAGCAGTTTCCAAGAACACTGAAGCTTTCTTT. Amino acid sequence: CAWTWNRAVSKNTEAFF.

The V call is TRBV19, the J call TRBJ2-7; 7 positions agree with TRBD2. The CDR3 is made up of 14 amino acids. V gave up 5 bases and J gave up 2 bases; unmatched junction bases: 6. The germline CDR1 and CDR2 sequences are LNHDA and SQIVND (reference sequence). The DNA of the CDR3 is TGTGCCAGTAGTTTGGCGGGGGAGGCCTACGAGCAGTACTTC. This gives the protein CASSLAGEAYEQYF. The variable domain in full, completed from reference TRBV19 and TRBJ2-7, reads DGGITQSPKYLFRKEGQNVTLSCEQNLNHDAMYWYRQDPGQGLRLIYYSQIVNDFQKGDIAEGYSVSREKKESFPLTVTSAQKNPTAFYLCASSLAGEAYEQYFGPGTRLTVT.

The rearrangement links TRBV11-3 to TRBJ2-7; possible D gene TRBD2, 5 bases. V gave up 1 base and J gave up 6 bases, with 10 bases separating them. The length of the CDR3 is 13 residues. Per germline, CDR1 SGHNT and CDR2 YENEEA. The CDR3, as DNA: TGTGCCAGCAGCTTAGCGATGGGGAGCGAGCAGTACTTC. This sequence encodes CASSLAMGSEQYF. Based on the CDR3 plus reference TRBV11-3 and TRBJ2-7, the full variable domain is EAGVVQSPRYKIIEKKQPVAFWCNPISGHNTLYWYLQNLGQGPELLIRYENEEAVDDSQLPKDRFSAERLKGVDSTLKIQPAELGDSAVYLCASSLAMGSEQYFGPGTRLTVT.

The rearrangement joins TRBV7-2 to TRBJ2-7; 11 bases agree with TRBD2. From germline, CDR1 is SGHTA and CDR2 FQGNSA. V lost 5 bases, J lost 1 base, and 4 bases stayed unmatched. This CDR3 is built from 15 residues. The CDR3 DNA is TGTGCCAGCAGCACCGGGACTAGCGGATCCTACGAGCAGTACTTC. Protein product: CASSTGTSGSYEQYF. Filled out from reference TRBV7-2 and TRBJ2-7, the complete variable domain reads GAGVSQSPSNKVTEKGKDVELRCDPISGHTALYWYRQSLGQGLEFLIYFQGNSAPDKSGLPSDRFSAERTGGSVSTLTIQRTQQEDSAVYLCASSTGTSGSYEQYFGPGTRLTVT.

This clone occurred once. The gene calls are TRBV9 and TRBJ1-1; TRBD1 agrees at 8 bases. CDR1 is SGDLS, CDR2 YYNGEE, per germline. After removal of 2 bases from V and 0 bases from J, the junction contained 3 bases not matched to a gene. This CDR3 has 15 amino acids. The CDR3 DNA reads TGTGCCAGCAGCGTCGACAGGGGCGTGAACACTGAAGCTTTCTTT. Translating gives CASSVDRGVNTEAFF.

This chain uses TRBV4-3 with TRBJ2-7; 7 bases fit TRBD1. Germline CDR1 LGHNA, CDR2 YSLEER. The CDR3 consists of 18 residues. Losses at the gene ends were 6 bases for V and 6 bases for J; bases not matched to a gene: 23. CDR3 sequence: CASSSFGTENHVRGEQYF. The CDR3 coding sequence is TGCGCCAGCAGTTCCTTTGGGACAGAGAACCACGTCAGAGGCGAGCAGTACTTC.

The J gene is TRBJ1-1, the V gene TRBV10-3, with 9 positions matching TRBD1. This CDR3 comprises 17 residues. CDR1 is ENHRY and CDR2 is SYGVKD in the germline V gene. Losses at the gene ends were 1 base for V and 2 bases for J; bases not matched to a gene: 8. The CDR3 loop is CAISEFHTGGYNTEAFF. The CDR3 DNA sequence: TGTGCCATCAGTGAGTTTCACACAGGGGGCTACAACACTGAAGCTTTCTTT.

The chain links TRBV18 to TRBJ1-1; TRBD1 matches 8 bases. This CDR3 is built from 14 residues. Per germline, CDR1 KGHSH and CDR2 LQKENI. V lost 0 bases and J lost 10; bases outside the gene matches: 7. The CDR3 sequence: CASSPPSQGVGAFF. DNA of the CDR3: TGTGCCAGCTCACCACCGTCACAGGGGGTCGGAGCTTTCTTT.

This clone came up once. The V call is TRBV2, the J call TRBJ2-1; 8 nucleotides match TRBD2. CDR3 length: 13 residues. Losses at the gene ends were 9 bases for V and 4 bases for J; bases not matched to a gene: 5. The germline V gene encodes CDR1 SNHLY and CDR2 FYNNEI. The CDR3 sequence: CASRAGEYNEQFF. In DNA, the CDR3 is TGTGCCAGTCGAGCGGGAGAATACAATGAGCAGTTCTTC.

This chain uses TRBV19 with TRBJ1-2; 7 positions match TRBD1. Germline lookup yields CDR1 LNHDA and CDR2 SQIVND (reference sequence). The CDR3 sequence is 15 residues long. J gave up 4 bases and V 0 bases, and 5 bases lay outside the gene matches. This CDR3 is CASSIDRGLAYGYTF. CDR3 DNA: TGTGCCAGTAGTATAGATAGGGGGCTCGCCTATGGCTACACCTTC.

The V and J genes are TRBV29-1 and TRBJ2-7; 10 bases line up with TRBD1. This CDR3 is built from 13 residues. Germline trimming cut 7 bases from V and 6 bases from J; bases unmatched to any gene: 9. Germline CDR1 and CDR2: SQVTM and ANQGSEA. The DNA for the CDR3 is TGCAGCGCCATAGGGACAGGGGATCGCGAGCAGTACTTC. Protein product: CSAIGTGDREQYF.

The V and J genes are TRBV2 and TRBJ2-5, with D perhaps matching TRBD2 (6 bases). V was cut by 7 bases and J by 2 bases, with 14 bases left in between. This CDR3 region has 14 residues. In germline, CDR1 is SNHLY, CDR2 FYNNEI. Here the CDR3 DNA reads TGTGCCAGCAATATCCGGGACTCACAAGAGACCCAGTACTTC. Amino acid sequence: CASNIRDSQETQYF.

V is TRBV27 and J is TRBJ2-1; 8 bases are shared with TRBD1. Germline assignment: CDR1 MNHEY and CDR2 SMNVEV (reference sequence). V lost 6 bases and J lost 3; bases outside the gene matches: 4. The CDR3 totals 14 residues. CDR3: CASSRTGSYNEQFF. The CDR3 DNA reads as TGTGCCAGCAGCCGGACAGGGAGCTACAATGAGCAGTTCTTC.

This chain connects TRBV5-5 to TRBJ1-4; 7 bases align to TRBD1. Germline V lookup: CDR1 SGHKS, CDR2 YYEKEE (reference sequence). V gave up 1 base and J gave up 8 bases; unmatched junction bases: 5. The CDR3 sequence is 14 residues long. The CDR3 protein is CASSLRGLEEKLFF. For the CDR3, the DNA is TGTGCCAGCAGCTTGAGGGGGCTGGAAGAAAAACTGTTTTTT.

The chain links TRBV4-1 to TRBJ1-2; D is unresolved. Trimming removed 3 bases from V and 0 bases from J, with 5 bases in between. CDR3 size: 13 residues. The germline gives CDR1 MGHRA, CDR2 YSYEKL. This CDR3 reads CASSHRSNYGYTF. CDR3 nucleotide sequence: TGCGCCAGCAGCCATAGATCTAACTATGGCTACACCTTC.

This sequence joins TRBV29-1 and TRBJ2-2, with 8 bases lining up with TRBD1. Germline V lookup: CDR1 SQVTM, CDR2 ANQGSEA. The CDR3 is 16 amino acids. V shed 7 bases and J 4 bases; nucleotides not matched to a gene: 14. In DNA form, the CDR3 reads TGCAGCGCGAACCGTCGCCCAGGGGGCCGCACCGGGGAGCTGTTTTTT. Protein product: CSANRRPGGRTGELFF.